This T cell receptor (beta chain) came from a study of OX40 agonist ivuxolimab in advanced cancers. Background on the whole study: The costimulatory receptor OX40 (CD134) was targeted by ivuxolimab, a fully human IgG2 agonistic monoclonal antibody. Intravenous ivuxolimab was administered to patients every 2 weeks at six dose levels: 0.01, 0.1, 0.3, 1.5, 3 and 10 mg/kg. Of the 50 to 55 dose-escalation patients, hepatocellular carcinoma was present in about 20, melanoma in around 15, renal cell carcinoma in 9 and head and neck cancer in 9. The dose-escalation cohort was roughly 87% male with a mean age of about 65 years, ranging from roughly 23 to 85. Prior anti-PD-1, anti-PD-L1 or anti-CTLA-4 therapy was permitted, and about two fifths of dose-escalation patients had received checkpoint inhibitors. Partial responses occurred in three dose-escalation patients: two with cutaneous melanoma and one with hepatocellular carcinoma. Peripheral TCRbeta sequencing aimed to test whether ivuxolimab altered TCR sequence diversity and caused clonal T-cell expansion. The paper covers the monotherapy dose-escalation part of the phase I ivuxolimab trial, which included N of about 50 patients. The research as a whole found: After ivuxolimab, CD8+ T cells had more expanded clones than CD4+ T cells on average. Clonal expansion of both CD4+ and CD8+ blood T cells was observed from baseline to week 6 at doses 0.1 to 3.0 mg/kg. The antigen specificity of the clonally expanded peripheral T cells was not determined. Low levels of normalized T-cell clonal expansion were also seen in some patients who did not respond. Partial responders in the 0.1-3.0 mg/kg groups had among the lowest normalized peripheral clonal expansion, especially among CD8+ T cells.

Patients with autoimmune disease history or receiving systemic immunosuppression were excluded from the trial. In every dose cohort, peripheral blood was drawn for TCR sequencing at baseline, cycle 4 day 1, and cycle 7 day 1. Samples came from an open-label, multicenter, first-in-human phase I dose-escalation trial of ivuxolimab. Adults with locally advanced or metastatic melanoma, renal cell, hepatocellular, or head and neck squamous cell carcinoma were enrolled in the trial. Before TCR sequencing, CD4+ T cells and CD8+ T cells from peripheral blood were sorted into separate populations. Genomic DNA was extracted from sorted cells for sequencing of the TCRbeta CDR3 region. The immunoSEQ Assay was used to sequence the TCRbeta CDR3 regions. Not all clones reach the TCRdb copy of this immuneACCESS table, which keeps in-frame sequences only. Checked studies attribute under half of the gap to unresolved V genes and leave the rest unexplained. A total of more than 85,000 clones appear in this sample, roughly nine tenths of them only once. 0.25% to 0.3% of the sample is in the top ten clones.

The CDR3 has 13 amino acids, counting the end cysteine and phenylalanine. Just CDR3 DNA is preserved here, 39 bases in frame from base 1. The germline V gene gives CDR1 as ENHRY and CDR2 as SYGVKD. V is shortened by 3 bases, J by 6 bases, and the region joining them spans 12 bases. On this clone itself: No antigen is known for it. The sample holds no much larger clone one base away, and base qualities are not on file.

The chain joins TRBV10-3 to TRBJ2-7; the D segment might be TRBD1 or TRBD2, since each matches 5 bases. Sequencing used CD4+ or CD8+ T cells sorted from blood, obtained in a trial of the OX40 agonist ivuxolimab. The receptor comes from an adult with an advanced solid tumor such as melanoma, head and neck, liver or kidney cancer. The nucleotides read TGTGCCATCAGTGACCTCGAGGGGTCCGAGCAGTACTTC. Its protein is CAISDLEGSEQYF.